One sample yielded the 26 T cell receptor beta chains listed below, sequenced in a study of shared clonotypes between healthy human individuals. The repertoire was sequenced with immunoSEQ multiplex PCR; TCRdb's copy has only in-frame clones and lacks some. In the table there are over 950,000 clones, about 72% of which are singletons. The specimen sequenced was memory CD4+ T cells from PBMCs. Regarding subset: CD45RA-negative fraction. Receptor source: a young man in good health. Some clones in this sample may be carry-over from other donors' samples.

This chain links TRBV14 with TRBJ2-3, with TRBD2 identical over 11 bases. J lost 3 bases, V lost 4 bases, and 6 bases had no gene match. The CDR3 is made up of 16 amino acids. Germline loops: CDR1 SGHDN, CDR2 FVKESK. CDR3 loop: CASSRILAGATDTQYF. The CDR3 region has the DNA TGTGCCAGCAGCCGAATACTAGCGGGAGCAACAGATACGCAGTATTTT.

This chain connects TRBV7-9 to TRBJ2-1, with 7 bases that match TRBD1. The J segment lost 6 bases and the V segment lost 8 bases, leaving 16 bases of the junction unmatched. The germline gives CDR1 SEHNR, CDR2 FQNEAQ (reference sequence). The CDR3 consists of 16 residues. CDR3 sequence: CASGTLGTEKVNEQFF. The DNA for the CDR3 is TGTGCCAGCGGAACTTTGGGGACAGAGAAAGTCAATGAGCAGTTCTTC.

As regards this clone: The identical CDR3 is also encoded by other nucleotide sequences in the sample. The gene calls are TRBV5-4 and TRBJ2-7; 10 nucleotides line up with TRBD2. This CDR3 region has 14 residues. Germline V gives CDR1 SGHNT, CDR2 YYREEE (reference sequence). V was pared by 3 bases and J by 0 bases, with 0 bases of the junction left unmatched. The CDR3 region has the DNA TGTGCCAGCAGCTCTAGCGGGAGCTCCTACGAGCAGTACTTC. As protein: CASSSSGSSYEQYF.

This sequence joins TRBV7-3 and TRBJ2-7; possibly TRBD2 for D (6 bases). The CDR3 is 13 residues long. Germline V lookup: CDR1 SGHTA, CDR2 FQGTGA. V was trimmed by 8 bases and J by 4 bases, leaving 15 bases between them. CDR3 sequence: CASGVDAGYEQYF. In DNA, the CDR3 is TGTGCCAGCGGGGTGGATGCGGGGTACGAGCAGTACTTC.

The V gene is TRBV7-8, the J gene TRBJ1-5; D gene unclear. CDR1 and CDR2 from the germline V gene are SGHVS and FQNEAQ. V was pared by 11 bases and J by 1 base, with 12 bases between. This CDR3 spans 13 amino acids. CDR3 bases: TGTGCCTGCGAAGTCCCCAGCAATCAGCCCCAGCATTTT. Its protein is CACEVPSNQPQHF.

About this clone itself: A far larger clone is only one base removed, so a read error is likely. J is TRBJ2-7 and V is TRBV6-5; 8 bases match TRBD1. Germline-derived CDR1 and CDR2 are MNHEY and SVGAGI. The CDR3 is 14 residues long. V trimming: 6 bases; J trimming: 0 bases; junction bases outside the gene matches: 4. The CDR3 protein is CASSRTGSSYEQYF. The CDR3 region has the DNA TGTGCCAGCAGCCGGACAGGGAGCTCCTACGAGCAGTACTTC.

This sequence joins TRBV19 and TRBJ1-4, with D unresolved. V shed 3 bases and J shed 0 bases, with 8 bases lying between them. Germline V lookup: CDR1 LNHDA, CDR2 SQIVND (reference sequence). This CDR3 comprises 15 residues. This CDR3 reads CASSITFTTNEKLFF. The CDR3 DNA reads TGTGCCAGTAGTATCACGTTTACAACTAATGAAAAACTGTTTTTT.

The chain recombines TRBV7-9 with TRBJ1-4; D uncertain. CDR3 length: 15 residues. Looked up from germline, CDR1 is SEHNR and CDR2 is FQNEAQ (reference sequence). V lost 5 bases, J lost 5 bases, and 15 bases lay in between. CDR3 nucleotide sequence: TGTGCCAGCAGCCCTAAGGTCGCAGGCAATGAAAAACTGTTTTTT. It codes for CASSPKVAGNEKLFF.

Written as DNA, the CDR3 is TGTGCCAGCAGCGGTGGTGGGTCCGCGGGGCAGTACTTC. The encoded protein is CASSGGGSAGQYF. The chain has TRBV7-2 and TRBJ2-7; tentative D call: TRBD2 (5 bases). This CDR3 has 13 amino acids. The V gene lost 5 bases and the J gene lost 9 bases, with 17 bases spanning the gap. Germline loops: CDR1 SGHTA, CDR2 FQGNSA.

This clone was seen only once. This sample also contains other DNA sequences that code for the same CDR3. J is TRBJ2-7 and V is TRBV5-1; D gene ambiguous. This CDR3 has 14 amino acids. V shed 0 bases and J shed 3 bases, with 10 bases lying between them. CDR1 is SGHRS and CDR2 is YFSETQ in the germline V gene. CDR3 amino acids: CASSLGGEGYEQYF. The CDR3 nucleotides are TGCGCCAGCAGCTTGGGTGGGGAAGGCTACGAGCAGTACTTC. The whole variable domain, filled in from reference TRBV5-1 and TRBJ2-7, reads KAGVTQTPRYLIKTRGQQVTLSCSPISGHRSVSWYQQTPGQGLQFLFEYFSETQRNKGNFPGRFSGRQFSNSRSEMNVSTLELGDSALYLCASSLGGEGYEQYFGPGTRLTVT.

There are a few counts of this clone. This CDR3 is also generated by other DNA sequences in the sample. The rearrangement links TRBV15 to TRBJ2-5; no clear D. CDR3 length: 11 residues. CDR1 LNHNV and CDR2 YYDKDF come from the germline V gene (reference sequence). V dropped 3 bases and J dropped 5 bases, with 4 bases sitting between them. In DNA, the CDR3 is TGTGCCACCAGCAGGGAGGAGACCCAGTACTTC. Amino acids: CATSREETQYF.

The genes are TRBV6-1 and TRBJ1-1; 11 bases are a match to TRBD1. Germline trimming cut 3 bases from V and 0 bases from J; bases unmatched to any gene: 3. The V gene's germline CDR1 is MNHNS and CDR2 SASEGT. The CDR3 has 16 amino acids. Written as DNA, the CDR3 is TGTGCCAGCAGTGAGGGGACAGGGGGTCTGAACACTGAAGCTTTCTTT. It yields the protein CASSEGTGGLNTEAFF.

Details on this clone: Additional DNA sequences in this sample encode the identical CDR3. The rearrangement links TRBV5-1 to TRBJ2-2; D remains unclear. This CDR3 has 13 residues. Trimming took off 0 bases at V and 5 bases at J, with 5 bases between the two ends. The germline V gene encodes CDR1 SGHRS and CDR2 YFSETQ. CDR3 sequence reads: CASSLDVTGELFF. CDR3 sequence (DNA): TGCGCCAGCAGCTTGGACGTTACCGGGGAGCTGTTTTTT. The full variable domain, completed using reference TRBV5-1 and TRBJ2-2, is KAGVTQTPRYLIKTRGQQVTLSCSPISGHRSVSWYQQTPGQGLQFLFEYFSETQRNKGNFPGRFSGRQFSNSRSEMNVSTLELGDSALYLCASSLDVTGELFFGEGSRLTVL.

The rearrangement joins TRBV11-3 to TRBJ2-1; no clear D. Germline CDR1 reads SGHNT; CDR2 reads YENEEA. Trimming took off 0 bases at V and 6 bases at J, with 6 bases between the two ends. The CDR3 sequence is 13 residues long. The CDR3 region has the DNA TGTGCCAGCAGCTTAGATACCCCCAATGAGCAGTTCTTC. Translated: CASSLDTPNEQFF.

This sequence joins TRBV7-2 and TRBJ1-2; no clear D gene. The V gene lost 0 bases and the J gene lost 7 bases, with 12 bases spanning the gap. This CDR3 comprises 14 residues. Germline CDR1 reads SGHTA; CDR2 reads FQGNSA. Written as DNA, the CDR3 is TGTGCCAGCAGCTTAGCCCAGGATAGTGGTGGCTACACCTTC. Translated, it gives CASSLAQDSGGYTF. The full variable domain, completed using reference TRBV7-2 and TRBJ1-2, is GAGVSQSPSNKVTEKGKDVELRCDPISGHTALYWYRQSLGQGLEFLIYFQGNSAPDKSGLPSDRFSAERTGGSVSTLTIQRTQQEDSAVYLCASSLAQDSGGYTFGSGTRLTVV.

Details on this clone: With only one base between it and a far larger clone, this is likely a read error. Different DNA sequences within this sample yield the same CDR3. The chain recombines TRBV29-1 with TRBJ1-1, with D perhaps matching TRBD1 (6 bases). The germline V gene encodes CDR1 SQVTM and CDR2 ANQGSEA. V lost 7 bases, J lost 6 bases, and 18 bases lay in between. This CDR3 has 13 residues. CDR3 sequence: CSAYRDKDAEAFF. The CDR3 bases are TGCAGCGCTTACCGGGACAAGGACGCTGAAGCTTTCTTT.

The rearrangement links TRBV4-3 to TRBJ2-2, with D possibly matching TRBD1 (6 bases). The CDR3 totals 17 residues. V was shortened by 0 bases and J by 4 bases, with 15 bases between the two germline ends. Germline assignment: CDR1 LGHNA and CDR2 YSLEER. The CDR3 DNA sequence: TGCGCCAGCAGCCAAGATCCACCAGGGGCCGGCACCGGGGAGCTGTTTTTT. As protein: CASSQDPPGAGTGELFF.

This clone was counted a few times. The CDR3 loop is CASTKDREDEKLFF. In nucleotides, the CDR3 is TGCGCCAGCACCAAGGACAGGGAAGATGAAAAACTGTTTTTT. This chain links TRBV5-1 with TRBJ1-4; TRBD1 matches 8 bases. CDR1 is SGHRS and CDR2 is YFSETQ in the germline V gene. Trimming removed 6 bases from V and 6 bases from J; junction bases left unmatched: 7. This CDR3 is 14 amino acids long.

The gene calls are TRBV5-1 and TRBJ2-7; no clear D. The CDR3 is 13 amino acids. V was pared by 0 bases and J by 4 bases, with 8 bases between. Germline lookup yields CDR1 SGHRS and CDR2 YFSETQ. Written as DNA, the CDR3 is TGCGCCAGCAGCTTGGCCGGCAAATACGAGCAGTACTTC. Translating it yields CASSLAGKYEQYF.

This chain connects TRBV10-2 to TRBJ2-3; 7 bases fit TRBD2. This CDR3 is 14 amino acids long. Unmatched junction bases numbered 5, after V lost 6 bases and J lost 2 bases. Germline V gene sequence: CDR1 WSHSY, CDR2 SAAADI. CDR3: CASRVAGHTDTQYF. In nucleotides, the CDR3 is TGCGCCAGCAGAGTAGCGGGCCACACAGATACGCAGTATTTT.

This clone turned up a few times. V gene TRBV28 combines with J gene TRBJ1-4; D possibly corresponds to TRBD1 (6 bases). The CDR3 has 15 amino acids. Germline V lookup: CDR1 MDHEN, CDR2 SYDVKM. With 5 bases removed from V and 1 base from J, the gap between germline ends came to 11 bases. CDR3 bases: TGTGCCAGCAGTCCCCGGACAGTAACTAATGAAAAACTGTTTTTT. Protein sequence: CASSPRTVTNEKLFF.

CDR3 sequence (DNA): TGTGCCAGGCCGGGGACTCCTTACACAGATACGCAGTATTTT. Amino acid sequence: CARPGTPYTDTQYF. V is TRBV2 and J is TRBJ2-3, with D maybe TRBD2 (6 bases). The CDR3 runs 14 residues. Germline CDR1 and CDR2: SNHLY and FYNNEI. V was trimmed by 9 bases and J by 2 bases, leaving 15 bases between them.

The sample holds a few counts of this clone. V usage is TRBV5-4 and J usage is TRBJ2-3; D is tentatively TRBD1 or TRBD2 (6 bases each). V was pared by 0 bases and J by 5 bases, with 10 bases between. The germline V gene has CDR1 SGHNT and CDR2 YYREEE (reference sequence). The CDR3 length is 14 residues. CDR3 sequence (DNA): TGTGCCAGCAGCTTGGCCAAGGGGGGAGATACGCAGTATTTT. Translation gives CASSLAKGGDTQYF.

This sequence joins TRBV5-4 and TRBJ2-5; D not resolved. Germline V lookup: CDR1 SGHNT, CDR2 YYREEE (reference sequence). CDR3 length: 15 amino acids. With 0 bases removed from V and 2 bases from J, the gap between germline ends came to 11 bases. The CDR3 reads CASSLASLRQETQYF. The CDR3 coding sequence is TGTGCCAGCAGCTTGGCCAGTCTAAGGCAAGAGACCCAGTACTTC.

The chain's CDR3 is CASTSGWQSDEKLFF. The CDR3 DNA reads TGTGCCAGCACCTCAGGTTGGCAGTCGGATGAAAAACTGTTTTTT. The chain uses TRBV28 and TRBJ1-4; D is uncertain. This CDR3 has 15 residues. V was shortened by 7 bases and J by 6 bases, with 18 bases between the two germline ends. Germline V gene sequence: CDR1 MDHEN, CDR2 SYDVKM.

The rearrangement links TRBV6-1 to TRBJ1-5, with no clear D. This CDR3 has 13 amino acids. Germline V gene lookup returns CDR1 MNHNS and CDR2 SASEGT. V was shortened by 2 bases and J by 7 bases, with 9 bases between the two germline ends. CDR3 DNA sequence: TGTGCCAGCAGTGAAAGGTCAGTACAGCCCCAGCATTTT. Encoded protein: CASSERSVQPQHF.